This TCR beta chain was sequenced during a study of vaccination and CD4 T cells after COVID-19. In the case of this clonotype: The antigen remains unidentified.

The Oncomine TCR Beta short-read assay was applied to DNA of cultured CD4+ T cells. TCRdb reprocessed the PCR reads with MiXCR, giving one entry per CDR3 protein. The sample comprises roughly 7,600 distinct CDR3 sequences, roughly 19% of which are singletons, and around a fifth rests with the top ten. As to treatment: roughly ten-day PBMC culture with coronavirus spike peptide pools or control peptides (ViraFEST assay). The CDR3 runs to 16 residues. The junction had 11 bases not matched to a gene; V was cut back by 4 bases and J by 7 bases. CDR1 and CDR2 from the germline V gene are SGHRS and YFSETQ.

The chain recombines TRBV5-1 with TRBJ2-3; 11 nucleotides match TRBD2. The receptor was isolated from a human donor who had recovered from COVID-19. Sequencing was performed on CD4+ T cells from blood, cultured in vitro, taken after SARS-CoV-2 vaccination. The CDR3 loop reads CASSGSLAGDRNTQYF. The CDR3 nucleotides read TGCGCCAGCAGCGGATCACTAGCGGGGGATCGTAATACGCAGTATTTT.